Listed below are T cell receptor beta chains from one sample, sequenced in a study of shared clonotypes between healthy human individuals. Using immunoSEQ multiplex PCR, the repertoire was profiled, and TCRdb retains in-frame clones only, with some absent. This repertoire shows about 2,500,000 clones, about 92% found once; its top ten account for roughly 0.15%. Sequencing input: naive CD4+ T cells sorted from blood. Receptors were obtained from a man between 18 and 29 years old in good health. The CDR3 runs from the conserved cysteine through the conserved F or W. D genes are given only for firm matches. A row's size may be missing; if present it is once, few, many or a size class.

J gene: TRBJ2-7
clone size: NA
D gene: NA
V gene: TRBV2
CDR3 DNA: TGTGCCAGCAGGACGGATTCCTACGAGCAGTACTTC
CDR3 protein: CASRTDSYEQYF

J gene: TRBJ2-1
clone size: NA
D gene: TRBD2
V gene: TRBV6-6
CDR3 DNA: TGTGCCAGCAGTTACTCGACTAGCGGGAGGGTTAATGAGCAGTTCTTC
CDR3 protein: CASSYSTSGRVNEQFF

J gene: TRBJ2-1
clone size: NA
D gene: TRBD2
V gene: TRBV15
CDR3 DNA: TGTGCCACCAGACTAGCGGGAGGCAATGAGCAGTTCTTC
CDR3 protein: CATRLAGGNEQFF

J gene: TRBJ1-3
clone size: NA
D gene: NA
V gene: TRBV6-1
CDR3 DNA: TGTGCCAGCAGTGAAGCGCGATTGAAGGACACTGGAAACACCATATATTTT
CDR3 protein: CASSEARLKDTGNTIYF

J gene: TRBJ2-3
clone size: NA
D gene: NA
V gene: TRBV19
CDR3 DNA: TGTGCCAGTAGTATAGAGGGCAACGGGGGTACGCAGTATTTT
CDR3 protein: CASSIEGNGGTQYF

J gene: TRBJ2-7
clone size: NA
D gene: NA
V gene: TRBV9
CDR3 DNA: TGTGCCAGCAGCGTAGCGGGAAACAGCGAGCAGTACTTC
CDR3 protein: CASSVAGNSEQYF

J gene: TRBJ2-7
clone size: NA
D gene: TRBD1
V gene: TRBV19
CDR3 DNA: TGTGCCAGTAGCCCGGGACAGGGAGGACTTTTCGCCTACGAGCAGTACTTC
CDR3 protein: CASSPGQGGLFAYEQYF

J gene: TRBJ2-7
clone size: once
D gene: NA
V gene: TRBV4-1
CDR3 DNA: TGCGCCAGCAGCCAAGAGGGGGCGCGTCCCCCCTCCGACGAGCAGTACTTC
CDR3 protein: CASSQEGARPPSDEQYF

J gene: TRBJ2-1
clone size: NA
D gene: TRBD2
V gene: TRBV18
CDR3 DNA: TGTGCCAGCTCACCACCGCCCCCTCTAGCGGGGGGGTACTACAATGAGCAGTTCTTC
CDR3 protein: CASSPPPPLAGGYYNEQFF

J gene: TRBJ2-2
clone size: NA
D gene: NA
V gene: TRBV19
CDR3 DNA: TGTGCCAGTAGTATAGAAGTAGCCGCGGGCACCGGGGAGCTGTTTTTT
CDR3 protein: CASSIEVAAGTGELFF

J gene: TRBJ1-2
clone size: NA
D gene: TRBD1
V gene: TRBV2
CDR3 DNA: TGTGCCAGCAGTTTCGGACAGGGCCCTGGCTACACCTTC
CDR3 protein: CASSFGQGPGYTF

J gene: TRBJ2-3
clone size: NA
D gene: TRBD2
V gene: TRBV6-6
CDR3 DNA: TGTGCCAGCAGACTAGCGGGGGGGCGTGGCACAGATACGCAGTATTTT
CDR3 protein: CASRLAGGRGTDTQYF

J gene: TRBJ2-1
clone size: NA
D gene: NA
V gene: TRBV25-1
CDR3 DNA: TGTGCCAGCTCCGCAAGGGGCGGCTACAATGAGCAGTTCTTC
CDR3 protein: CASSARGGYNEQFF

J gene: TRBJ1-5
clone size: NA
D gene: NA
V gene: TRBV7-2
CDR3 DNA: TGTGCCAGCAGCCGCGGGTTTAACAATCAGCCCCAGCATTTT
CDR3 protein: CASSRGFNNQPQHF

J gene: TRBJ2-1
clone size: NA
D gene: TRBD2
V gene: TRBV4-2
CDR3 DNA: TGTGCCAGCAGCCATGGAAGCGGGGGGGCATCCTACAATGAGCAGTTCTTC
CDR3 protein: CASSHGSGGASYNEQFF

J gene: TRBJ1-5
clone size: NA
D gene: NA
V gene: TRBV21-1
CDR3 DNA: TGTGCCAGCAGCAAAGAGGGGGGCTACAATCAGCCCCAGCATTTT
CDR3 protein: CASSKEGGYNQPQHF

J gene: TRBJ1-2
clone size: NA
D gene: TRBD1
V gene: TRBV10-3
CDR3 DNA: TGTGCCATCAATGCGGGACAGGGAAATGGCTACACCTTC
CDR3 protein: CAINAGQGNGYTF

J gene: TRBJ1-5
clone size: NA
D gene: TRBD1
V gene: TRBV23-1
CDR3 DNA: TGCGCCAGCAGAAACCCCGACAGGGTCGGTCAGCCCCAGCATTTT
CDR3 protein: CASRNPDRVGQPQHF

J gene: TRBJ2-7
clone size: NA
D gene: TRBD2
V gene: TRBV10-3
CDR3 DNA: TGTGCCACCTCAGGGACCTCGGGGGGCGAGCAGTACTTC
CDR3 protein: CATSGTSGGEQYF

J gene: TRBJ2-2
clone size: NA
D gene: NA
V gene: TRBV18
CDR3 DNA: TGTGCCAGCTCACCTGGCAGGGCAGCGACCGATTTT
CDR3 protein: CASSPGRAATDF

J gene: TRBJ1-4
clone size: once
D gene: TRBD1
V gene: TRBV10-3
CDR3 DNA: TGTGCCATCAGTCAGGGGGCGAAGAAGGCTAATGAAAAACTGTTTTTT
CDR3 protein: CAISQGAKKANEKLFF

J gene: TRBJ1-3
clone size: NA
D gene: NA
V gene: TRBV9
CDR3 DNA: TGTGCCAGCAGCGTAGGTCCAGGAGCGAGCTCTGGAAACACCATATATTTT
CDR3 protein: CASSVGPGASSGNTIYF

J gene: TRBJ2-1
clone size: NA
D gene: TRBD2
V gene: TRBV29-1
CDR3 DNA: TGCAGCGTTGTTGCTAGCGGGAGGGCCGGTGAGCAGTTCTTC
CDR3 protein: CSVVASGRAGEQFF

J gene: TRBJ2-3
clone size: NA
D gene: NA
V gene: TRBV7-8
CDR3 DNA: TGTGCCAGCAGCTTAGGGTTTCTTACCCCAGATACGCAGTATTTT
CDR3 protein: CASSLGFLTPDTQYF

J gene: TRBJ2-7
clone size: NA
D gene: NA
V gene: TRBV7-2
CDR3 DNA: TGTGCCAGCAGCTTAGGGGGCCAGGGGAGATTGTTAGGGCAGTACTTC
CDR3 protein: CASSLGGQGRLLGQYF

J gene: TRBJ2-7
clone size: NA
D gene: NA
V gene: TRBV6-5
CDR3 DNA: TGTGCCAGCAGTTACTATTCGGGGAGCTCCTACGAGCAGTACTTC
CDR3 protein: CASSYYSGSSYEQYF

J gene: TRBJ2-7
clone size: NA
D gene: TRBD1
V gene: TRBV6-5
CDR3 DNA: TGTGCCAGCAGTCAATCAGCCGACAGGGGGTACGAGCAGTACTTC
CDR3 protein: CASSQSADRGYEQYF

J gene: TRBJ1-1
clone size: NA
D gene: TRBD1
V gene: TRBV5-1
CDR3 DNA: TGCGCCAGCAGCTTGGGGGGACAGGGCACTGAAGCTTTCTTT
CDR3 protein: CASSLGGQGTEAFF

J gene: TRBJ1-4
clone size: NA
D gene: NA
V gene: TRBV5-5
CDR3 DNA: TGTGCCAGCAGCTTAGCCCCGACGGGTGAAAAACTGTTTTTT
CDR3 protein: CASSLAPTGEKLFF

J gene: TRBJ1-1
clone size: once
D gene: NA
V gene: TRBV6-1
CDR3 DNA: TGTGCCAGCAAAGGTCCGGCGGGTGGAGCTTTCTTT
CDR3 protein: CASKGPAGGAFF

J gene: TRBJ1-1
clone size: NA
D gene: NA
V gene: TRBV18
CDR3 DNA: TGTGCCAGCTCACCACTTTCGGGGGGAGAAGGTGAAGCTTTCTTT
CDR3 protein: CASSPLSGGEGEAFF

J gene: TRBJ1-6
clone size: NA
D gene: NA
V gene: TRBV7-9
CDR3 DNA: TGTGCCAGCAGCCCTCAGGGGATAGGGTCACCCCTCCACTTT
CDR3 protein: CASSPQGIGSPLHF